Listed below are T cell receptor beta chains from one sample, sequenced in a study of pediatric ulcerative colitis. This table comes from immunoSEQ multiplex PCR, and its TCRdb copy is limited to in-frame clones, with some not included. The sample has tens of thousands of clones; approximately 87% are singletons. The sequenced sample consisted of blood. The receptors were gathered from a girl aged 10-17 years with moderate ulcerative colitis. The CDR3 runs from the conserved cysteine through the conserved F or W. The D gene is left open where the match is weak. The size entry is marked missing in some rows and otherwise reads once, few, many or a size class.

d_gene	v_gene	j_gene	abundance	CDR3nt	CDR3aa
NA	TRBV6-1	TRBJ1-4	NA	TGTGCCAGCAGCAGGGTAAATGAAAAACTGTTTTTT	CASSRVNEKLFF
NA	TRBV29-1	TRBJ2-3	once	TGCAGCGTTGAAGGGCCGGTCGGCACAGATACGCAGTATTTT	CSVEGPVGTDTQYF
TRBD1	TRBV4-2	TRBJ2-5	NA	TGTGCCAGCAGCCAAGCGGACAGGGTAGCTTTAGAGACCCAGTACTTC	CASSQADRVALETQYF
NA	TRBV9	TRBJ1-2	NA	TGTGCCAGCAGCGTAGGGGGAGGGGCGGAGGGCTACACCTTC	CASSVGGGAEGYTF
NA	TRBV5-1	TRBJ2-7	NA	TGCGCCAGCAGCTTGAACGGCTACGAGCAGTACTTC	CASSLNGYEQYF
TRBD1	TRBV27	TRBJ2-7	NA	TGTGCCAGCAATACAGGGGGACCCGCGTACGAGCAGTACTTC	CASNTGGPAYEQYF
TRBD2	TRBV4-1	TRBJ2-5	NA	TGCGCCAGTAAGGGCGGGACTAGCGGGAGCCACATCCAAGAGACCCAGTACTTC	CASKGGTSGSHIQETQYF
TRBD2	TRBV11-2	TRBJ2-1	once	TGTGCCAGCAGCTTAGGCCTTAGCGGGGGGCACAATGAGCAGTTCTTC	CASSLGLSGGHNEQFF
TRBD1	TRBV7-9	TRBJ2-7	NA	TGTGCCAGCAGCCCACCCCGGGACAGGGGGCCCCACTACGAGCAGTACTTC	CASSPPRDRGPHYEQYF
NA	TRBV6-4	TRBJ1-1	NA	TGTGCCAGCAGTGCCCAGGGAAACACTGAAGCTTTCTTT	CASSAQGNTEAFF
TRBD2	TRBV7-2	TRBJ2-1	once	TGTGCCAGCAGCTCCCCCGTCGGTCTAGCGGGAGTTGATGAGCAGTTCTTC	CASSSPVGLAGVDEQFF
NA	TRBV15	TRBJ1-1	NA	TGTGCCACCAGCAGAGATCCCGTGGGGACTGAAGCTTTCTTT	CATSRDPVGTEAFF
NA	TRBV4-2	TRBJ2-7	NA	TGTGCCAGCAGCCAAGACAGGGGGAGGGGCGAGCAGTACTTC	CASSQDRGRGEQYF
TRBD1	TRBV11-2	TRBJ2-7	NA	TGTGCCAGCAGCTCCCTGAGGGGACAGGGGGCCATCGAGCAGTACTTC	CASSSLRGQGAIEQYF
NA	TRBV7-9	TRBJ2-4	NA	TGTGCCAGCGAGGACCTTAACCTAGCCAAAAACATTCAGTACTTC	CASEDLNLAKNIQYF
NA	TRBV2	TRBJ2-7	NA	TGTGCCAGCAGGGGCAACCGGGCCGCTTCCTACGAGCAGTACTTC	CASRGNRAASYEQYF
NA	TRBV7-9	TRBJ2-2	few	TGTGCCAGCAGCTTTGTCAACACCGGGGAGCTGTTTTTT	CASSFVNTGELFF
TRBD1	TRBV27	TRBJ2-7	NA	TGTGCCAGCAGTTTATCGGGGGACAGGGATTCTTACGAGCAGTACTTC	CASSLSGDRDSYEQYF
NA	TRBV5-1	TRBJ2-2	NA	TGCGCCAGCAGCCCAGGGGGGATCGCCGGGGAGCTGTTTTTT	CASSPGGIAGELFF
TRBD1	TRBV6-4	TRBJ1-2	NA	TGTGCCAGCAGAAACCTCGGACAGGGGGCGAGAGGCTACACCTTC	CASRNLGQGARGYTF
NA	TRBV6-6	TRBJ1-2	NA	TGTGCCAGCGGATTAGCTAACTATGGCTACACCTTC	CASGLANYGYTF
NA	TRBV7-3	TRBJ1-1	few	TGTGCCAGCAGCCCATTAAGGAGATTGAACACTGAAGCTTTCTTT	CASSPLRRLNTEAFF
TRBD2	TRBV11-2	TRBJ2-3	NA	TGTGCCAGCAGCTCTACTAGCGGTCACACAGATACGCAGTATTTT	CASSSTSGHTDTQYF
TRBD2	TRBV6-5	TRBJ2-3	NA	TGTGCCAGCAGGTTAGCGGGGGGCCTAGATACGCAGTATTTT	CASRLAGGLDTQYF
NA	TRBV2	TRBJ1-5	NA	TGTGCCAGCAGTAGGCAGGCGAGGCAGCCCCAGCATTTT	CASSRQARQPQHF
TRBD2	TRBV11-1	TRBJ2-5	NA	TGTGCCAGCAGCTTGCCCGATAGCGGGGGGGAAGAGACCCAGTACTTC	CASSLPDSGGEETQYF
TRBD1	TRBV7-9	TRBJ2-5	once	TGTGCCAGCAGCCCTCGGAAGGGAGGACAGGGCTGGGAGACCCAGTACTTC	CASSPRKGGQGWETQYF
TRBD2	TRBV7-2	TRBJ2-7	NA	TGTGCCAGCAGCACAACGACTAGCGGGAACCCCTACGAGCAGTACTTC	CASSTTTSGNPYEQYF
NA	TRBV15	TRBJ1-1	few	TGTGCCACCAGCAGAGAGACAGGCCTTAACACTGAAGCTTTCTTT	CATSRETGLNTEAFF
NA	TRBV4-3	TRBJ2-6	NA	TGCGCCAGCAGCCCGGGATTGCTTAGGTCTGGGGCCAACGTCCTGACTTTC	CASSPGLLRSGANVLTF
NA	TRBV25-1	TRBJ2-3	NA	TGTGCCAGCAGCCCCGGGACTCCGTTGGATACGCAGTATTTT	CASSPGTPLDTQYF
NA	TRBV29-1	TRBJ1-1	few	TGCAGCGCTTGGGCGGGAATGAACACTGAAGCTTTCTTT	CSAWAGMNTEAFF
NA	TRBV5-6	TRBJ2-3	NA	TGTGCCAGCAGCTTATCCCGGGGTAGGGGAACAATGAATACGCAGTATTTT	CASSLSRGRGTMNTQYF
NA	TRBV4-1	TRBJ2-1	NA	TGCGCCAGCCGCTCTGTCGGGATTCAAGTCGAGGGGATCAATGAGCAGTTCTTC	CASRSVGIQVEGINEQFF
NA	TRBV28	TRBJ2-2	NA	TGTGCCAGCAGTTACCCGGGACTTACTAGTACTAAGAACACCGGGGAGCTGTTTTTT	CASSYPGLTSTKNTGELFF
NA	TRBV28	TRBJ1-5	NA	TGTGCCAGCTCGACGGGGTGGAAGCAGCCCCAGCATTTT	CASSTGWKQPQHF
TRBD1	TRBV6-1	TRBJ1-4	NA	TGTGCCAGCACCGGGACAGGAAATGAAAAACTGTTTTTT	CASTGTGNEKLFF
NA	TRBV6-5	TRBJ2-3	NA	TGTGCCAGCAGTTACGGGACCGCGGGAACAGATACGCAGTATTTT	CASSYGTAGTDTQYF
TRBD1	TRBV13	TRBJ2-7	NA	TGTGCCAGCAGCCCGAGGACAGGGTTCGAGCAGTACTTC	CASSPRTGFEQYF
TRBD2	TRBV28	TRBJ2-7	NA	TGTGCCAGCAGTTTTAGCGGGAGTCTCCACTACGAGCAGTACTTC	CASSFSGSLHYEQYF
NA	TRBV7-2	TRBJ2-3	medium-sized	TGTGCCAGCAGCTTAGATGCAGGGAGCAGAGATACGCAGTATTTT	CASSLDAGSRDTQYF
TRBD1	TRBV6-1	TRBJ2-5	NA	TGTGCCAGCAGTGGTCAGGGACAGACCCAAGAGACCCAGTACTTC	CASSGQGQTQETQYF
NA	TRBV21-1	TRBJ2-1	once	TGTGCCAGCAGCAAAGAAGGTCAAAGACCTTGCTCTGACTACAATGAGCAGTTCTTC	CASSKEGQRPCSDYNEQFF
NA	TRBV19	TRBJ1-1	NA	TGTGCCAGTAGTATAAGAGGCGGCACTGAAGCTTTCTTT	CASSIRGGTEAFF
TRBD1	TRBV18	TRBJ1-5	few	TGTGCCAGCTCGCGCCAGGGGGCAGGACAGCCCCAGCATTTT	CASSRQGAGQPQHF
NA	TRBV27	TRBJ2-7	NA	TGTGCCAGCAGTTTAGGTAGAAGCTCCTACGAGCAGTACTTC	CASSLGRSSYEQYF
TRBD1	TRBV19	TRBJ1-2	NA	TGTGCCAGTAGTATAGACCGGGACAGAACTCTCTATGGCTACACCTTC	CASSIDRDRTLYGYTF
NA	TRBV11-2	TRBJ1-3	NA	TGTGCCAGCAGCTTTGAAGCCGGAAACACCATATATTTT	CASSFEAGNTIYF
NA	TRBV4-1	TRBJ2-7	NA	TGCGCCAGCAGCCAAGCAGTTGCAAAAACCTACGAGCAGTACTTC	CASSQAVAKTYEQYF
NA	TRBV19	TRBJ2-3	NA	TGTGCCAGTAGTAGCGGGATAACAGCAGATACGCAGTATTTT	CASSSGITADTQYF
NA	TRBV28	TRBJ1-1	NA	TGTGCCAGCAGTCCATATAAGAACACTGAAGCTTTCTTT	CASSPYKNTEAFF